Shown below are 26 T cell receptor beta chains from a single sample sequenced in a study of T cells in Graves' hyperthyroidism and ophthalmopathy. The TCR beta CDR3 regions underwent amplification using RNA transcripts as the source. The TCR CDR3 was amplified in a first-round RT-PCR using the HTBI primer set. TCRdb re-called the multiplex PCR reads through MiXCR, storing one row per CDR3 protein. The sample has over 250,000 distinct CDR3 sequences, less than 30% seen once. Sequenced input: blood. The receptors come from a man in his forties with Graves' hyperthyroidism that later progressed to Graves' ophthalmopathy.

This clonotype appeared many times. The J gene is TRBJ2-7, the V gene TRBV12-3 or TRBV12-4; D unresolved. The CDR3 is 14 amino acids. Trimming left V 2 bases short and J 2 bases short, with 10 bases between. CDR3 DNA: TGTGCCAGCAGTTTACGGCACGACACCTACGAGCAGTACTTC. It encodes CASSLRHDTYEQYF.

The J gene is TRBJ1-1, the V gene TRBV6-1, with 8 bases fitting TRBD1. This CDR3 spans 14 amino acids. The germline V gene has CDR1 MNHNS and CDR2 SASEGT. The ends lost 6 bases at V and 4 bases at J; junction bases unmatched: 7. In nucleotides, the CDR3 is TGTGCCAGCAGAAAGGGACAGGCGGGCACTGAAGCTTTCTTT. Its translation is CASRKGQAGTEAFF.

This clonotype was detected many times. The chain employs TRBV5-1 and TRBJ2-7, with no clear D. The germline CDR1 and CDR2 sequences are SGHRS and YFSETQ. With 4 bases removed from V and 0 bases from J, the gap between germline ends came to 14 bases. The CDR3 loop spans 15 amino acids. The CDR3 nucleotides read TGCGCCAGCAGCCCCGACGGGTCTAGCTCCTACGAGCAGTACTTC. It is translated as CASSPDGSSSYEQYF.

The chain combines TRBV20-1 with TRBJ2-4, with a tentative D call TRBD2 (6 bases). Trimming left V 3 bases short and J 8 bases short, with 17 bases between. The CDR3 is 14 amino acids. The V gene's germline CDR1 is DFQATT and CDR2 SNEGSKA (reference sequence). CDR3 sequence (DNA): TGCAGTGCTAGCATCGCAGGGCCTAGCGACATTCAGTACTTC. Encoded protein: CSASIAGPSDIQYF.

This clonotype has a count of ten or more. The genes are TRBV7-3 and TRBJ2-7; D call uncertain. In germline, CDR1 is SGHTA, CDR2 FQGTGA. The CDR3 has 15 residues. Trimming shortened V by 0 bases and J by 7 bases, and 16 bases separated the two germline ends. CDR3 nucleotides: TGTGCCAGCAGCTTAACTGGCGGAGTCATAGGGGAGCAGTACTTC. This gives the protein CASSLTGGVIGEQYF. The full variable domain, its missing parts supplied by reference TRBV7-3 and TRBJ2-7, is GAGVSQTPSNKVTEKGKYVELRCDPISGHTALYWYRQSLGQGPEFLIYFQGTGAADDSGLPNDRFFAVRPEGSVSTLKIQRTERGDSAVYLCASSLTGGVIGEQYFGPGTRLTVT.

This clonotype was counted at least ten times. The chain combines TRBV20-1 with TRBJ2-7, with D perhaps TRBD2 (5 bases). This CDR3 region has 15 residues. The germline CDR1 and CDR2 sequences are DFQATT and SNEGSKA (reference sequence). The V end lost 3 bases, the J end lost 3 bases, and 18 bases lay between the germline ends. In DNA form, the CDR3 reads TGCAGTGCTAGTAACGGGGTGGGCGCAGACTACGAGCAGTACTTC. Translated, it gives CSASNGVGADYEQYF.

Many counts were recorded for this clonotype. The genes are TRBV2 and TRBJ1-4; 7 bases align to TRBD1. CDR1 and CDR2 (germline): SNHLY, FYNNEI. This CDR3 has 16 amino acids. V lost 0 bases, J lost 7 bases, and 8 bases stayed unmatched. CDR3 sequence: CASSEAEGTDSEKLFF. In DNA form, the CDR3 reads TGTGCCAGCAGTGAAGCGGAAGGGACAGACAGTGAAAAACTGTTTTTT.

This clonotype was recorded at least ten times. This chain links TRBV6-5 with TRBJ2-7; D is unresolved. Trimming left V 0 bases short and J 0 bases short, with 3 bases between. CDR3 length: 13 amino acids. Germline CDR1 MNHEY, CDR2 SVGAGI. The CDR3 sequence is CASSYSSSYEQYF. The CDR3 bases are TGTGCCAGCAGTTACTCGAGCTCCTACGAGCAGTACTTC.

There are a few counts of this clonotype. The V gene is TRBV10-3, the J gene TRBJ1-1; perhaps TRBD1 as D (5 bases). There are 16 residues in the CDR3. CDR1 is ENHRY, CDR2 SYGVKD, per germline. V gave up 6 bases and J gave up 1 base, with 18 bases separating them. The CDR3 region is CAIRDRQGEGNTEAFF. The CDR3 DNA reads TGTGCCATCAGGGACCGTCAAGGGGAGGGGAACACTGAAGCTTTCTTT.

This clonotype was recorded at least ten times. This sequence joins TRBV12-3 or TRBV12-4 and TRBJ1-1; possibly TRBD1 for D (6 bases). The V end lost 5 bases, the J end lost 5 bases, and 12 bases lay between the germline ends. CDR3 length equals 13 residues. CDR3 in DNA: TGTGCCAGCAGTCCGAACAGGGTAACTGAAGCTTTCTTT. Its protein is CASSPNRVTEAFF.

This clonotype came up many times. The chain links TRBV6-5 to TRBJ2-7; possibly TRBD2 for D (5 bases). Germline V lookup: CDR1 MNHEY, CDR2 SVGAGI. V was shortened by 7 bases and J by 3 bases, with 10 bases between the two germline ends. The CDR3 runs to 12 residues. The CDR3 bases are TGTGCCAGCATCAGCGGCGGCTACGAGCAGTACTTC. Translation gives CASISGGYEQYF.

This clonotype was detected ten times or more. The CDR3 DNA is TGTGCCAGTAGTATGGCTAGAAGGGTGTTCGAGCAGTACTTC. It yields the protein CASSMARRVFEQYF. The chain has TRBV19 and TRBJ2-7; D unresolved. The V end was cut by 3 bases, the J end by 6 bases, with 15 bases between. The CDR3 length is 14 residues. Germline assignment: CDR1 LNHDA and CDR2 SQIVND (reference sequence).

This clonotype was detected many times. This chain uses TRBV20-1 with TRBJ2-7; the D is unclear. CDR3 length equals 12 residues. V was trimmed by 3 bases and J by 3 bases, leaving 9 bases between them. The germline V gene has CDR1 DFQATT and CDR2 SNEGSKA (reference sequence). The CDR3 region has the DNA TGCAGTGCTAGTAAGGACGGCTACGAGCAGTACTTC. As protein: CSASKDGYEQYF.

This clonotype was picked up many times. The chain is built from TRBV12-3 or TRBV12-4 and TRBJ2-7, with D unresolved. The length of the CDR3 is 14 residues. V was shortened by 6 bases and J by 2 bases, with 14 bases between the two germline ends. In DNA form, the CDR3 reads TGTGCCAGCAGGATACAAGGGATAACCTACGAGCAGTACTTC. Protein product: CASRIQGITYEQYF.

This clonotype was counted ten times or more. The genes are TRBV27 and TRBJ2-5, with D possibly matching TRBD2 (6 bases). Germline V gene sequence: CDR1 MNHEY, CDR2 SMNVEV (reference sequence). CDR3 length: 15 amino acids. Trimming removed 5 bases at V and 1 base at J, with 14 bases between. For the CDR3, the DNA is TGTGCCAGCAGTCCCCTTGAGGGAGGCCAAGAGACCCAGTACTTC. This translates into CASSPLEGGQETQYF.

This clonotype was counted many times. The rearrangement uses TRBV18 and TRBJ2-7; possible D gene TRBD2, 6 bases. The CDR3 is 15 residues long. Trimming took 1 base from V and 7 from J, leaving 17 bases between them. The germline CDR1 and CDR2 sequences are KGHSH and LQKENI. The DNA of the CDR3 is TGTGCCAGCTCACCACAGGCGGGAAAGTCGCGGGAGCAGTACTTC. As protein: CASSPQAGKSREQYF.

This clonotype was recorded at least ten times. The chain is built from TRBV5-1 and TRBJ2-2; D uncertain. CDR1 SGHRS and CDR2 YFSETQ come from the germline V gene. The V end was cut by 2 bases, the J end by 2 bases, with 10 bases between. The CDR3 runs 15 residues. CDR3 bases: TGCGCCAGCAGCTTCCGGGCCCGAAACACCGGGGAGCTGTTTTTT. As protein: CASSFRARNTGELFF.

The chain uses TRBV19 and TRBJ1-2; TRBD1 matches at 7 bases. The germline CDR1 and CDR2 sequences are LNHDA and SQIVND (reference sequence). CDR3 length: 15 residues. With 1 base clipped from V and 6 bases from J, the junction kept 8 bases outside the gene matches. CDR3 sequence reads: CASSIGDSILHGYTF. As DNA, the CDR3 is TGTGCCAGTAGTATAGGGGACAGCATTCTCCATGGCTACACCTTC.

V is TRBV10-3 and J is TRBJ1-1, with no clear D. Germline V lookup: CDR1 ENHRY, CDR2 SYGVKD. This CDR3 is 15 amino acids long. With 6 bases removed from V and 1 base from J, the gap between germline ends came to 15 bases. The CDR3 region is CAISPHSGENTEAFF. CDR3 nucleotides: TGTGCCATCAGCCCCCATTCAGGCGAGAACACTGAAGCTTTCTTT.

The CDR3 loop is CASSTRGQNQPQHF. The CDR3 DNA follows: TGTGCCAGCAGCACAAGGGGACAGAATCAGCCCCAGCATTTT. This chain uses TRBV28 with TRBJ1-5; 7 nucleotides agree with TRBD1. V lost 6 bases to trimming and J lost 4 bases; unmatched junction nucleotides: 6. Germline values: CDR1 MDHEN, CDR2 SYDVKM. The CDR3 loop spans 14 amino acids.

This clonotype was counted at least ten times. V is TRBV10-1 and J is TRBJ1-1; D perhaps matches TRBD1 (6 bases). Germline assignment: CDR1 WNHNN and CDR2 SYGVQD (reference sequence). V was trimmed by 3 bases and J by 2 bases, leaving 10 bases between them. The CDR3 sequence is 14 residues long. The CDR3 bases are TGCGCCAGCAGTGACCCACAGGGCAACACTGAAGCTTTCTTT. It specifies CASSDPQGNTEAFF.

This clonotype was seen at least ten times. This chain uses TRBV12-3 or TRBV12-4 with TRBJ1-1; D possibly corresponds to TRBD1 (5 bases). The CDR3 extends over 15 amino acids. V lost 1 base to trimming and J lost 4 bases, with 13 bases between them. The CDR3 sequence is CASSLGSGWVTEAFF. The CDR3 coding sequence is TGTGCCAGCAGTTTAGGGTCAGGGTGGGTCACTGAAGCTTTCTTT.

This clonotype was picked up many times. This chain connects TRBV27 to TRBJ2-7; 9 bases are a match to TRBD1. V lost 5 bases and J lost 4; bases outside the gene matches: 9. The CDR3 is 15 amino acids. Germline-derived CDR1 and CDR2 are MNHEY and SMNVEV (reference sequence). CDR3 amino acids: CASSPPGQGYYEQYF. The CDR3 nucleotides are TGTGCCAGCAGTCCACCGGGACAGGGATATTACGAGCAGTACTTC.

This clonotype was found many times. The V call is TRBV12-3 or TRBV12-4, the J call TRBJ2-7; 13 bases fit TRBD2. The CDR3 sequence is 15 residues long. The junction had 3 bases not matched to a gene; V was cut back by 5 bases and J by 2 bases. The CDR3 bases are TGTGCCAGCAGTAAAACTAGCGGGAGGGCCTACGAGCAGTACTTC. Residues: CASSKTSGRAYEQYF.

This clonotype showed up many times. The V and J genes are TRBV10-3 and TRBJ2-7; TRBD1 matches at 11 bases. With V trimmed by 3 bases and J by 4 bases, 2 bases remained unmatched. This CDR3 is built from 14 residues. Per germline, CDR1 ENHRY and CDR2 SYGVKD. The CDR3 sequence is CAISDGTGGYEQYF. In nucleotides, the CDR3 is TGTGCCATCAGTGACGGGACAGGGGGTTACGAGCAGTACTTC.

This clonotype was counted at least ten times. The CDR3 DNA follows: TGTGCCAGCAGCCAAGTCTTGACAGGTGGGGAAGCTTTCTTT. Protein: CASSQVLTGGEAFF. The chain uses TRBV3-1 and TRBJ1-1; D possibly corresponds to TRBD1 (6 bases). The CDR3 is 14 residues long. The V gene's germline CDR1 is LGHDT and CDR2 YNNKEL (reference sequence). Trimming removed 1 base at V and 8 bases at J, with 14 bases between.